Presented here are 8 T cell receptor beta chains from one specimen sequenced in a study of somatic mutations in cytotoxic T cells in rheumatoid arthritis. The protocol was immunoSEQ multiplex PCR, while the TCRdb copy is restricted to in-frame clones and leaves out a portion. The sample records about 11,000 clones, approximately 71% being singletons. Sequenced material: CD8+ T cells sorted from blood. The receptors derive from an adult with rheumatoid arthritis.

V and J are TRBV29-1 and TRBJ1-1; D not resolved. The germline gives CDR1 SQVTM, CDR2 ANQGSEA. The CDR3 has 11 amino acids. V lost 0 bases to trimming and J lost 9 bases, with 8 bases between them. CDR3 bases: TGCAGCGTTGAAGAGCACACAAAAGCTTTCTTT. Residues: CSVEEHTKAFF.

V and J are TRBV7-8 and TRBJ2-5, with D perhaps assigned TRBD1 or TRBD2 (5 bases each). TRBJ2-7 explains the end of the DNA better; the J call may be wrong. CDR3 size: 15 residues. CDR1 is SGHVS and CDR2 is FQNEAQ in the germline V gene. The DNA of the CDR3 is TGTGCCAGCAGCTTGACCGGGACGGGTTCCTACGAGCAGTACTTC. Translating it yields CASSLTGTGSYEQYF.

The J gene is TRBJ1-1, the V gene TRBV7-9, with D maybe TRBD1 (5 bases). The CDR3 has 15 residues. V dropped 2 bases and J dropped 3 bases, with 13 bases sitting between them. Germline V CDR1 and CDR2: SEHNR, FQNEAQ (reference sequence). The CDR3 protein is CASSLRGSGDTEAFF. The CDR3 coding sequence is TGTGCCAGCAGCTTAAGGGGTTCAGGAGACACTGAAGCTTTCTTT.

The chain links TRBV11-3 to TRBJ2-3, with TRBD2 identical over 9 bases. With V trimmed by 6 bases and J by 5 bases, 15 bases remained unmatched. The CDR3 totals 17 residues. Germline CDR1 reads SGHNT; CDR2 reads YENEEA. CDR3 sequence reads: CASRGSGGLGIGDTQYF. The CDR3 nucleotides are TGTGCCAGCAGGGGGAGCGGGGGGCTCGGAATAGGAGATACGCAGTATTTT.

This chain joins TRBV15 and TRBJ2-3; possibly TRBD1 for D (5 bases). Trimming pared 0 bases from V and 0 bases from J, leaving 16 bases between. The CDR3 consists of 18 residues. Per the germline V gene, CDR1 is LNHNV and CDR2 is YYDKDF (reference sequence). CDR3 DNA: TGTGCCACCAGCAGAGAATCCCCGGTTAGGGGTAGCACAGATACGCAGTATTTT. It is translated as CATSRESPVRGSTDTQYF.

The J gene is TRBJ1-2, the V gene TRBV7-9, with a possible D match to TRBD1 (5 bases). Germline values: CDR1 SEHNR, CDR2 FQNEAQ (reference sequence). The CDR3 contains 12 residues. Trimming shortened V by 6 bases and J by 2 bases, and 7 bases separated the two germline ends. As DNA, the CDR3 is TGTGCCAGCAGAGGGGAAAACTATGGCTACACCTTC. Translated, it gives CASRGENYGYTF.

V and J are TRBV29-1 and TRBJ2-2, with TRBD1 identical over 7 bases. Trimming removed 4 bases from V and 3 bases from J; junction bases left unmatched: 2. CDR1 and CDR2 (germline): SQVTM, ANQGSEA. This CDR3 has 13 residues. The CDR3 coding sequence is TGCAGCGTTGCAACAGGGGACACCGGGGAGCTGTTTTTT. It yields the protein CSVATGDTGELFF.

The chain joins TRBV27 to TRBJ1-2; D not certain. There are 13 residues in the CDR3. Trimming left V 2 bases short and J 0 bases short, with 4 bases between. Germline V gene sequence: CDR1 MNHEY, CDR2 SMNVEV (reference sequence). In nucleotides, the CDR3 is TGTGCCAGCAGTTTAGAGGCTAACTATGGCTACACCTTC. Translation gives CASSLEANYGYTF.